This TCR beta chain was observed in a study of blood T cell repertoires in COVID-19. This clone was recorded a few times. Data came from immunoSEQ multiplex PCR; TCRdb stores just in-frame clones and leaves some out. This table holds 200,000 to 250,000 clones, roughly 84% found once. Trimming removed 2 bases at V and 2 bases at J, with 14 bases between. This CDR3 comprises 16 residues. Germline CDR1 is MNHEY and CDR2 is SVGAGI. Sequenced material: peripheral blood. The V call is TRBV6-5, the J call TRBJ2-3; D unresolved. This TCR derives from a young man with active or convalescent COVID-19. CDR3 sequence reads: CASSYLRSAHTDTQYF. Here the CDR3 DNA reads TGTGCCAGCAGTTACCTGAGGAGCGCCCACACAGATACGCAGTATTTT.